The clone carrying this T cell receptor beta chain was detected ten times or more. The target antigen is unknown. V shed 3 bases, J shed 2 bases, and the junction held 10 bases outside the gene matches. CDR1 and CDR2 (germline): DFQATT, SNEGSKA (reference sequence). This CDR3 spans 16 amino acids. The data were obtained in a study of early T cells in non-severe SARS-CoV-2 infection. Study context: Bulk RNA isolated from unsorted whole blood underwent sequencing; chains were not paired. General study findings and limits: In VDJdb matching, anti-spike CD8 responses were favored while private and CD4 specificities went missing.

Unique molecular identifiers were added to individual cDNA molecules. TCRdb re-called the 5' RACE reads with MiXCR, one entry per CDR3 protein. This sample has around 82,000 distinct CDR3 sequences, with about 11% found just once. This receptor was taken from an adult who was a healthcare worker with PCR-confirmed SARS-CoV-2 infection or an uninfected control (not recorded which). Input material: whole blood. J is TRBJ2-5 and V is TRBV20-1; 9 nucleotides line up with TRBD2. CDR3: CSARLGLAGAQETQYF. The CDR3 coding sequence is TGCAGTGCTAGGCTCGGGTTAGCGGGGGCTCAAGAGACCCAGTACTTC.